The present T cell receptor (beta chain) was sequenced within a study of blood T cell repertoires in COVID-19. Study background: The United States, Italy and Spain provided the acute and convalescent COVID-19 samples. T cells, B-cell-depleted T cells, or PBMCs supplied cDNA or gDNA.

V was clipped by 5 bases and J by 2 bases; unmatched bases: 6. This CDR3 has 16 amino acids. Germline V gene data show CDR1 as SGDLS and CDR2 as YYNGEE. Per the study methods: Using reference gene primer amplification, nucleated cell counts were estimated. Repertoires were generated with immunoSEQ multiplex PCR, while TCRdb's copy carries only in-frame clones and drops some. The V and J calls and clone size were taken over from that table, and D and trimming were inferred from the DNA. Here the sample spans 60,000 to 70,000 clones, about 84% being singletons. Sample: peripheral blood. The chain is built from TRBV9 and TRBJ2-3, with 12 bases aligning to TRBD2. The TCR was taken from a human donor in a cohort sampled during active COVID-19. CDR3 amino acids: CASSRLAGDNTDTQYF. The CDR3 DNA follows: TGTGCCAGCAGTCGACTAGCGGGGGATAACACAGATACGCAGTATTTT. Looking up the rest from reference TRBV9 and TRBJ2-3 gives the full variable domain: DSGVTQTPKHLITATGQRVTLRCSPRSGDLSVYWYQQSLDQGLQFLIQYYNGEERAKGNILERFSAQQFPDLHSELNLSSLELGDSALYFCASSRLAGDNTDTQYFGPGTRLTVL.